This T cell receptor (beta chain) was retrieved from a study of blood T cell repertoires in COVID-19. This clone was seen a few times. TCRdb keeps only in-frame clones here, not all; method: immunoSEQ multiplex PCR. The sample records about 220,000 clones, approximately 83% being singletons. Sample: PBMCs or T cells enriched from blood (not recorded which). The receptor's source is a woman between 40 and 50 years old with acute COVID-19.

The DNA for the CDR3 is TGTGCCATCAGTGATGGGCTTTCTGAAAAACTGTTTTTT. Its protein is CAISDGLSEKLFF. V gene TRBV10-3 combines with J gene TRBJ1-4; no firm D call. The CDR3 extends over 13 amino acids. V was clipped by 3 bases and J by 7 bases, with 9 bases between them. Germline V lookup: CDR1 ENHRY, CDR2 SYGVKD.